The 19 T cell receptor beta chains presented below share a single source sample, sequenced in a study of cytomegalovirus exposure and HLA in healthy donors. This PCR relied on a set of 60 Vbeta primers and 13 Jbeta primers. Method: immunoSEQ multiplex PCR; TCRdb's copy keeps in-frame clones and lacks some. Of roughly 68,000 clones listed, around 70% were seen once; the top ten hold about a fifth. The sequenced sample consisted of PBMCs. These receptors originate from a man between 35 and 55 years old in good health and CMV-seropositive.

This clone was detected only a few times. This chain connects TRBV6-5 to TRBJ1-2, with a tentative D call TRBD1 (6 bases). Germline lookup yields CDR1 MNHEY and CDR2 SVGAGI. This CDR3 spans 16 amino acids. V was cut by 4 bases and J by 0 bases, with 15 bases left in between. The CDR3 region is CASSLSGEGPNYGYTF. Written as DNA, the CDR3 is TGTGCCAGCAGTTTGTCAGGGGAAGGGCCTAACTATGGCTACACCTTC.

As DNA, the CDR3 is TGTGCTAGTGGTTTAAGGCGGGGGCCCAATGAGCAGTTCTTC. This codes for CASGLRRGPNEQFF. V and J are TRBV12-5 and TRBJ2-1; a weak D match, TRBD2 (7 bases). CDR3 length: 14 amino acids. The germline CDR1 and CDR2 sequences are LGHNT and FRNRAP. V lost 3 bases and J lost 6, with 12 bases in between.

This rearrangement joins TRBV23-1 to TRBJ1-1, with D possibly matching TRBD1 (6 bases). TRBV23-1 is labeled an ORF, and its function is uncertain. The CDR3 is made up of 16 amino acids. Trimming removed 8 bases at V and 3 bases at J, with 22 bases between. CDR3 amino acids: CASVETRKGGDTEAFF. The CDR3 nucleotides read TGCGCCAGCGTAGAAACCAGGAAGGGGGGGGACACTGAAGCTTTCTTT.

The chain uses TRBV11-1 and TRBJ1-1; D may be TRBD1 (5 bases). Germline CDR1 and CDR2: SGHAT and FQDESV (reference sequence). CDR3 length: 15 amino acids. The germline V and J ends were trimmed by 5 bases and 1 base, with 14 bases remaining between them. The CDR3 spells CASSKWGVANTEAFF. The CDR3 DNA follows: TGTGCCAGCAGCAAATGGGGGGTCGCGAACACTGAAGCTTTCTTT.

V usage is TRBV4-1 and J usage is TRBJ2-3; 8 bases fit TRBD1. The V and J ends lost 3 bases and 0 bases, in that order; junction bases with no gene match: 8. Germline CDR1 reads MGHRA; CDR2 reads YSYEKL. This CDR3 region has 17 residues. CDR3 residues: CASSHQGTGPSTDTQYF. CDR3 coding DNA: TGCGCCAGCAGCCATCAGGGGACAGGACCTAGCACAGATACGCAGTATTTT.

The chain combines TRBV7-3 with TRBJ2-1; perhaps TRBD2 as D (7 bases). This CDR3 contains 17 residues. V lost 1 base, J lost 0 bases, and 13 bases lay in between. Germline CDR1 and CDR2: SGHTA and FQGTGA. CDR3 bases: TGTGCCAGCAGCTTAAAGGGGGGGGCCGGCTCCTACAATGAGCAGTTCTTC. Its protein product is CASSLKGGAGSYNEQFF.

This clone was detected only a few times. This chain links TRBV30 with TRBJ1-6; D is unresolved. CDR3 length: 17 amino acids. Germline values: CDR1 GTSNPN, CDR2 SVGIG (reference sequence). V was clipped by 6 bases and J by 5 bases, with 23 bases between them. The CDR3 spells CACPGVSGLVNNSPLHF. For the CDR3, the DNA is TGTGCCTGTCCGGGTGTTTCGGGGTTGGTTAATAATTCACCCCTCCACTTT.

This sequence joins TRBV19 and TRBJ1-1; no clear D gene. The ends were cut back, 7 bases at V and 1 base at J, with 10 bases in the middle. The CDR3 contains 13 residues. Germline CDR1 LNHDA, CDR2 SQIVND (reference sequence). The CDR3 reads CASMAAENTEAFF. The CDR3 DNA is TGTGCCAGTATGGCGGCGGAGAACACTGAAGCTTTCTTT.

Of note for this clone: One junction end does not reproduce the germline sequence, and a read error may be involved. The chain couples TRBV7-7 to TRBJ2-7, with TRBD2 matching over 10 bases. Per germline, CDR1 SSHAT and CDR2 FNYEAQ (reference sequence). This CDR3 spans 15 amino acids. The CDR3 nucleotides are TGTGCTAGCAGCTTAACCACTAGCGGGGTCCACGAGCAGTACTTC. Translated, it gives CASSLTTSGVHEQYF.

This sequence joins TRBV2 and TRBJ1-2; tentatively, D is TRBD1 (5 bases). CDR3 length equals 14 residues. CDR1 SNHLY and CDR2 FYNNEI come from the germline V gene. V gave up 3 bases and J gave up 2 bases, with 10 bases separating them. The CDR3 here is CASSDAGSNYGYTF. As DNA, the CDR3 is TGTGCCAGCAGTGATGCAGGGTCGAACTATGGCTACACCTTC.

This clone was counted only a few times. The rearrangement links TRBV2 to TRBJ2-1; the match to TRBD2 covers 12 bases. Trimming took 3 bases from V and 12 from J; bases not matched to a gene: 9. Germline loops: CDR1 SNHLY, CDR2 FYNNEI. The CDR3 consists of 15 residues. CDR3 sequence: CASSEFTSGGQTQFF. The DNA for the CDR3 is TGTGCCAGCAGTGAGTTCACTAGCGGGGGGCAGACGCAGTTCTTC.

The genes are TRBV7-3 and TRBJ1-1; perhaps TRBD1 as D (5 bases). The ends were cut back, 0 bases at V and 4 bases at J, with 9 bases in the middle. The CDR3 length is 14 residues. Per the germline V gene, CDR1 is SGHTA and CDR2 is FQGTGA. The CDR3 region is CASSLTGASTEAFF. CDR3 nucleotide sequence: TGTGCCAGCAGCTTAACAGGGGCTAGCACTGAAGCTTTCTTT.

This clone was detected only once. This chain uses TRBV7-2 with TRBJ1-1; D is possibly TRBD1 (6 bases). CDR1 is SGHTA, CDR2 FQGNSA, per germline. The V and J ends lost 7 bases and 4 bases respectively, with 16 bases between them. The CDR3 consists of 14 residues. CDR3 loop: CASMQQGEGTEAFF. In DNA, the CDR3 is TGTGCCAGCATGCAACAGGGCGAAGGCACTGAAGCTTTCTTT.

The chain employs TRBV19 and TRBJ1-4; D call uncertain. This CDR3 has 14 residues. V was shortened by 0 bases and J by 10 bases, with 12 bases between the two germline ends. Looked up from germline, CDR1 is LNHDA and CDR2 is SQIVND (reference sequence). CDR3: CASSIEVAGGKLFF. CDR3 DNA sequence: TGTGCCAGTAGTATAGAAGTGGCAGGAGGAAAACTGTTTTTT. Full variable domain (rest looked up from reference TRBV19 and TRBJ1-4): DGGITQSPKYLFRKEGQNVTLSCEQNLNHDAMYWYRQDPGQGLRLIYYSQIVNDFQKGDIAEGYSVSREKKESFPLTVTSAQKNPTAFYLCASSIEVAGGKLFFGSGTQLSVL.

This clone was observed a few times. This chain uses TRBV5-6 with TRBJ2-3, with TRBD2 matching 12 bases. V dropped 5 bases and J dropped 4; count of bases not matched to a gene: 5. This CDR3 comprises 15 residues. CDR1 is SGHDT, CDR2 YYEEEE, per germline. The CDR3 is CASSLAGGRPDTQYF. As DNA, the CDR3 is TGTGCCAGCAGTCTAGCGGGGGGGCGCCCAGATACGCAGTATTTT.

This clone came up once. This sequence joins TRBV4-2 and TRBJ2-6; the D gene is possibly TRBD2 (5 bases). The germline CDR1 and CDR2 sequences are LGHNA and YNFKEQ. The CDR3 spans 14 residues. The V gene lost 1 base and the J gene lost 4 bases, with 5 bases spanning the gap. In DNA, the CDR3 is TGTGCCAGCAGCCAAGCGGGGGGGGCCAACGTCCTGACTTTC. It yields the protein CASSQAGGANVLTF.

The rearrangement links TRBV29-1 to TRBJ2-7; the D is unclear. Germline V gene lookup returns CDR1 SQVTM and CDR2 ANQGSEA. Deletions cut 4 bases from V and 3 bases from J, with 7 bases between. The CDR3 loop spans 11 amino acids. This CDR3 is CSVVHGYEQYF. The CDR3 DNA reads TGCAGCGTTGTCCACGGCTACGAGCAGTACTTC.

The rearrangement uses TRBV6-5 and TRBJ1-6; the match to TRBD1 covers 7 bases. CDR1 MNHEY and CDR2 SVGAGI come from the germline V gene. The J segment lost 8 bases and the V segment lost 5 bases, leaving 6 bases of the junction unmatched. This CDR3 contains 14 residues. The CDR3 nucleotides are TGTGCCAGCAGTGGCCAAGGGGGCCATTCACCCCTCCACTTT. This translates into CASSGQGGHSPLHF.

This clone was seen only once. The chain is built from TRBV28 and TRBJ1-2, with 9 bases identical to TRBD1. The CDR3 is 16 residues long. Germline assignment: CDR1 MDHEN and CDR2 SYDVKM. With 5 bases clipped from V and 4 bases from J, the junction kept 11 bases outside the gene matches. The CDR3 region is CASSPTGTGYGYGYTF. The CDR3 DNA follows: TGTGCCAGCAGTCCAACCGGGACAGGGTATGGCTATGGCTACACCTTC.